The TCR beta chain under discussion was sequenced for a study of CD4 T cells in relation to SARS-CoV-2 and coronaviruses. Background on the study: PBMCs were cultured with antigen for approximately nine days before TCR beta sequencing. Shared crossreactive spike epitopes were mapped to their HLA restriction. Study-wide results and caveats: No donor gave both pre-pandemic and post-infection samples.

Method: immunoSEQ multiplex PCR; TCRdb's copy keeps in-frame clones and lacks some. The table has 21,000 or so clones, over 65% seen once. The V end lost 4 bases, the J end lost 5 bases, and 8 bases lay between the germline ends. The CDR3 runs 13 residues. CDR1 is WNHNN and CDR2 is SYGVQD in the germline V gene (reference sequence). The unexposed donors gave CD4+ T cells in about 2010-2018, prior to COVID-19. After roughly ten days of culture, CD4+ T cells were isolated. PBMCs were plated at 1.5 million to 2.5 million per well in IL-2-containing medium. This clone was recorded a few times. The antigen is unknown.

This sequence was found in a human donor in good health. Sequencing used CD4+ T cells from PBMCs, cultured in vitro. The rearrangement joins TRBV10-1 to TRBJ2-2; weak D call: TRBD1 (5 bases). The CDR3 bases are TGCGCCAGCAGTGCGCAGGGAACCGGGGAGCTGTTTTTT. Its translation: CASSAQGTGELFF.